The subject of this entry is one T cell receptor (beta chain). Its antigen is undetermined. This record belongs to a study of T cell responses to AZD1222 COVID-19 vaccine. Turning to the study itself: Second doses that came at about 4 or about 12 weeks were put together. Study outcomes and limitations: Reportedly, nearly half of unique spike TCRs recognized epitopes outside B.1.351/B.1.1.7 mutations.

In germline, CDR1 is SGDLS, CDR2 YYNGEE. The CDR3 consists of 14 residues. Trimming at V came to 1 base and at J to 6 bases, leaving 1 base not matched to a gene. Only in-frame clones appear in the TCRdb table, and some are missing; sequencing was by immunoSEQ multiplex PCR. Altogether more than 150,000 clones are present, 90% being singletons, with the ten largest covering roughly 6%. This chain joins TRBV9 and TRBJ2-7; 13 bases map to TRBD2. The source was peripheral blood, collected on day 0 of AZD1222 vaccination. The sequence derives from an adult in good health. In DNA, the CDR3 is TGTGCCAGCAGCGTACGGACTAGCGGGAGCGAGCAGTACTTC. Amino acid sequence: CASSVRTSGSEQYF.